A selection of T cell receptor beta chains follows, all from one sample in a study of vaccination effects on CD4 cells after COVID-19. Their antigens remain unidentified. Using immunoSEQ multiplex PCR, the repertoire was profiled, and TCRdb retains in-frame clones only, with some absent. Found here are about 22,000 clones, approximately 77% of them singletons; the top ten hold around 19%. Sequenced material: CD4+ T cells from PBMCs cultured with HCoV-NL63 spike peptides, taken before COVID-19 vaccination. Receptors originate from a human donor who received a COVID-19 vaccine. Both conserved end residues are trimmed from each CDR3. The order of the fields is D gene, V gene, J gene, CDR3 protein. D genes are given only for firm matches.

>TRBD1|TRBV7-2|TRBJ2-1
ASSPDRGSNEQF
>NA|TRBV2|TRBJ1-6
ASSREGRMNSPLH
>TRBD1|TRBV30|TRBJ1-2
AWSTGGAYGYT
>TRBD2|TRBV3-1/TRBV3-2|TRBJ2-7
ASGEGRVYEQY
>NA|TRBV28|TRBJ2-3
ASSGTWVRTDTQY
>NA|TRBV29-1|TRBJ1-1
SVAQGRGTEAF
>NA|TRBV19|TRBJ2-7
ASSMERAYEQY
>NA|TRBV6-2/TRBV6-3|TRBJ1-6
ASSYSASDNSPLH
>NA|TRBV19|TRBJ2-3
ATLEVGGNYPDTQY
>NA|TRBV6-6|TRBJ1-2
ASSYDGGGYT
>NA|TRBV6-5|TRBJ2-4
ASNPRGGQNIQY
>NA|TRBV3-1/TRBV3-2|TRBJ1-4
ASSQNPEEKLF
>TRBD2|TRBV13|TRBJ2-1
ASKLAGLDEQF
>TRBD1|TRBV27|TRBJ1-1
ASSLSRQGNTEAF
>TRBD1|TRBV5-1|TRBJ2-2
ASSLLGGQTITGELF
>TRBD2|TRBV7-9|TRBJ2-2
AAQGGLAGFNTGELF
>NA|TRBV25-1|TRBJ2-7
AAAQVGTYEQY
>NA|TRBV6-1|TRBJ1-1
ASSEGLGNTEAF
>TRBD2|TRBV5-8|TRBJ2-3
ASSLRSGGITDTQY
>NA|TRBV7-9|TRBJ2-7
ASSLTGTYEQY
>TRBD2|TRBV7-7|TRBJ2-1
ASSLGLAGVDEQF
>TRBD1|TRBV19|TRBJ1-2
ASSIGDRGIYGYT
>NA|TRBV5-6|TRBJ2-7
ASSLDQGKVYEQY
>TRBD1|TRBV6-2/TRBV6-3|TRBJ1-6
ASSYSTGRSPLH
>NA|TRBV27|TRBJ2-1
ASRQVGVSYNEQF
>NA|TRBV25-1|TRBJ1-2
ASSEEGGYT
>NA|TRBV5-1|TRBJ1-4
ASSFGQVNEKLF
>TRBD2|TRBV27|TRBJ2-7
ASSPPGLGGGRAYEQY
>NA|TRBV6-1|TRBJ1-6
ASSVNGAYNSPLH
>NA|TRBV9|TRBJ2-1
ASSALPGEQF
>TRBD2|TRBV3-1/TRBV3-2|TRBJ2-3
ASRDGGSILDTQY
>NA|TRBV29-1|TRBJ2-5
SVRGVETQY
>NA|TRBV28|TRBJ1-1
ASNFGGEMNTEAF
>NA|TRBV19|TRBJ2-7
ASSIGVGPYEQY
>TRBD1|TRBV6-5|TRBJ1-1
ASSPQGGNTEAF
>NA|TRBV3-1/TRBV3-2|TRBJ2-1
ASSQVYGEQF
>NA|TRBV28|TRBJ1-2
ASSPTRDFYGYT
>NA|TRBV10-3|TRBJ1-2
AISENGYGYT
>NA|TRBV7-9|TRBJ1-6
ASSLLSGAGHSPLH
>NA|TRBV30|TRBJ2-5
AWSGLSQETQY
>NA|TRBV4-1|TRBJ1-6
ASSQSGRLDSPLH
>NA|TRBV4-2|TRBJ1-3
ASSQKAGNTIY
>TRBD1|TRBV7-9|TRBJ1-2
ASSDRGDSYT
>NA|TRBV12-3/TRBV12-4|TRBJ1-6
ASSFSGNSPLH
>TRBD1|TRBV5-1|TRBJ2-7
ASSYGQGAYEQY
>TRBD2|TRBV11-1|TRBJ2-3
ASSPSGRAGDTQY
>NA|TRBV29-1|TRBJ2-2
SAVKAGTGELF
>NA|TRBV18|TRBJ2-7
ASSPRVARDPYEQY
>NA|TRBV5-1|TRBJ1-1
ASSLVPTNTEAF
>NA|TRBV7-9|TRBJ2-2
ASIMTGSVNTGELF
>TRBD2|TRBV7-6|TRBJ2-3
ASSLVAGADTQY
>NA|TRBV19|TRBJ1-3
ASKLSSGNTIY
>TRBD1|TRBV19|TRBJ2-5
ASSMWGGQGDETQY
>TRBD1|TRBV2|TRBJ1-2
ASSAGGTFGYT